This TCR beta chain originates from a study of shared clonotypes between healthy human individuals. As for the study in general: Contributing individuals were two females and three males aged 18 to 49. Study findings and constraints: Larger estimated richness was generally recorded for naive subsets relative to memory subsets.

Trimming took off 4 bases at V and 14 bases at J, with 21 bases between the two ends. The CDR3 spans 14 residues. Germline V gene sequence: CDR1 MNHEY, CDR2 SMNVEV (reference sequence). Genomic DNA of each subset was evenly split across several immunoSEQ plates. TCRdb's table, derived via immunoSEQ multiplex PCR, lists solely in-frame clones and lacks some. The table has roughly 2,500,000 clones, 93% seen once. Donors comprised healthy HIV-negative adults lacking recent acute infections or vaccinations. A word on this clone: Its specificity is not known. The identical CDR3 is also encoded by other nucleotide sequences in the sample.

Sequencing was done on a sample of naive CD4+ T cells from PBMCs. Subset indicated: CD45RA+ positively selected. The receptor's source is a man between 18 and 35 years old in good health. Some clones in this sample may be carry-over from other donors' samples. The rearrangement uses TRBV27 and TRBJ1-5; D is ambiguous. The CDR3 is CASSWGGQTFPKHF. The DNA of the CDR3 is TGTGCCAGCAGTTGGGGTGGGCAGACCTTTCCTAAGCATTTT.